These 25 T cell receptor beta chains share one sample of origin, sequenced in a study of cytomegalovirus exposure and HLA in healthy donors. The PCR made use of 60 Vbeta and 13 Jbeta primers. Profiled with immunoSEQ multiplex PCR; TCRdb holds only in-frame clones, not every one. Of approximately 150,000 clones listed, under 80% are singletons. Sample: PBMCs. The receptors come from a woman in her fifties or sixties in good health and CMV-seropositive.

A note on this clone: Other DNA sequences of this sample code for an identical CDR3. The genes are TRBV6-5 and TRBJ1-1; 7 nucleotides line up with TRBD1. The V and J ends lost 6 bases and 5 bases, in that order; junction bases with no gene match: 6. Germline V CDR1 and CDR2: MNHEY, SVGAGI. The CDR3 consists of 13 residues. The DNA for the CDR3 is TGTGCCAGCAGGGGGACAGAGAATACTGAAGCTTTCTTT. Translating it yields CASRGTENTEAFF.

The rearrangement uses TRBV29-1 and TRBJ2-1; TRBD2 matches 13 bases. This CDR3 spans 16 amino acids. V lost 2 bases and J lost 7; bases outside the gene matches: 8. CDR1 and CDR2 from the germline V gene are SQVTM and ANQGSEA. In DNA form, the CDR3 reads TGCAGCGTTGAACCCCGACTAGCGGGGGGACCGAATGAGCAGTTCTTC. It is translated as CSVEPRLAGGPNEQFF.

The V and J genes are TRBV4-1 and TRBJ2-3, with 9 bases that match TRBD1. The CDR3 runs 16 residues. Germline V lookup: CDR1 MGHRA, CDR2 YSYEKL. Trimming removed 0 bases from V and 6 bases from J; junction bases left unmatched: 7. Written as DNA, the CDR3 is TGCGCCAGCAGCCAAGAGGGGGACAGGGTCGGTGATACGCAGTATTTT. This sequence encodes CASSQEGDRVGDTQYF.

The rearrangement joins TRBV7-9 to TRBJ2-3; 8 bases align to TRBD2. The CDR3 has 15 residues. From germline, CDR1 is SEHNR and CDR2 FQNEAQ (reference sequence). The ends lost 5 bases at V and 4 bases at J; junction bases unmatched: 8. The CDR3 reads CASSLNGGAADTQYF. CDR3 DNA: TGTGCCAGCAGCCTGAACGGGGGGGCCGCAGATACGCAGTATTTT.

This clone was counted only a few times. The chain joins TRBV2 to TRBJ2-2, with a possible D match to TRBD1 (6 bases). Germline CDR1 and CDR2: SNHLY and FYNNEI. CDR3 length: 16 amino acids. V lost 6 bases to trimming and J lost 4 bases, with 18 bases between them. For the CDR3, the DNA is TGTGCCAGCAGGTCAACAGGGTGGGTCGGCACCGGGGAGCTGTTTTTT. Protein: CASRSTGWVGTGELFF. Full variable domain (remainder filled in from reference TRBV2 and TRBJ2-2): EPEVTQTPSHQVTQMGQEVILRCVPISNHLYFYWYRQILGQKVEFLVSFYNNEISEKSEIFDDQFSVERPDGSNFTLKIRSTKLEDSAMYFCASRSTGWVGTGELFFGEGSRLTVL.

The chain couples TRBV5-8 to TRBJ1-2; 7 nucleotides match TRBD1. Trimming cost V 5 bases and J 4 bases; bases outside gene matches: 11. In germline, CDR1 is SGHTS, CDR2 YDEGEE. The CDR3 totals 15 residues. CDR3 sequence reads: CASSSRDSRAYGYTF. The DNA of the CDR3 is TGTGCCAGCAGTTCCCGGGACAGTCGCGCCTATGGCTACACCTTC.

This clone was counted a single time. V gene TRBV29-1 combines with J gene TRBJ2-4, with 8 bases lining up with TRBD1. The germline V gene encodes CDR1 SQVTM and CDR2 ANQGSEA. V gave up 5 bases and J gave up 5 bases; unmatched junction bases: 2. This CDR3 contains 12 residues. The CDR3: CSVQGAENIQYF. The CDR3, as DNA: TGCAGCGTTCAGGGGGCCGAAAACATTCAGTACTTC.

This clone was seen only once. The rearrangement joins TRBV10-3 to TRBJ2-5, with a weak D call TRBD2 (5 bases). V was cut by 4 bases and J by 1 base, with 10 bases left in between. Germline loops: CDR1 ENHRY, CDR2 SYGVKD. The CDR3 is 14 amino acids. CDR3 residues: CAISADYPQETQYF. The CDR3 DNA reads as TGTGCCATCAGTGCCGACTACCCCCAAGAGACCCAGTACTTC.

This clone was recorded a few times. The chain uses TRBV5-1 and TRBJ2-5; 8 nucleotides line up with TRBD1. The V gene's germline CDR1 is SGHRS and CDR2 YFSETQ. CDR3 size: 14 residues. Trimming removed 2 bases from V and 5 bases from J; junction bases left unmatched: 5. The CDR3 DNA is TGCGCCAGCAGCTTTAGGACAGGGAGTGAGACCCAGTACTTC. This translates into CASSFRTGSETQYF.

The chain carries TRBV4-1 and TRBJ2-2; 12 nucleotides match TRBD2. V gave up 4 bases and J gave up 6 bases; unmatched junction bases: 3. Germline CDR1 MGHRA, CDR2 YSYEKL. CDR3 size: 15 residues. The CDR3 sequence is CASSRTSGAAGELFF. CDR3 in DNA: TGCGCCAGCAGCCGGACTAGCGGGGCGGCCGGGGAGCTGTTTTTT.

The V call is TRBV30, the J call TRBJ1-6; D not certain. The V end lost 4 bases, the J end lost 4 bases, and 14 bases lay between the germline ends. The length of the CDR3 is 15 residues. Germline V CDR1 and CDR2: GTSNPN, SVGIG (reference sequence). Here the CDR3 DNA reads TGTGCCTGGAAACACGATGAGAGGTATAATTCACCCCTCCACTTT. The encoded protein is CAWKHDERYNSPLHF.

CDR3 residues: CASSEGQFKYSNQPQHF. The CDR3 DNA sequence: TGCGCCAGCAGCGAGGGACAGTTTAAATATAGCAATCAGCCCCAGCATTTT. The chain is built from TRBV4-1 and TRBJ1-5; 7 nucleotides line up with TRBD1. V lost 5 bases, J lost 0 bases, and 10 bases stayed unmatched. Germline V gene sequence: CDR1 MGHRA, CDR2 YSYEKL. The CDR3 loop spans 17 amino acids.

The rearrangement uses TRBV7-8 and TRBJ2-7; 14 bases agree with TRBD2. Germline loops: CDR1 SGHVS, CDR2 FQNEAQ. The CDR3 has 18 amino acids. V trimming: 4 bases; J trimming: 3 bases; junction bases outside the gene matches: 11. CDR3 sequence reads: CASSSGLAGALLLYEQYF. As DNA, the CDR3 is TGTGCCAGCAGCTCGGGACTAGCGGGGGCTCTACTCCTCTACGAGCAGTACTTC. Drawing the rest from reference TRBV7-8 and TRBJ2-7, the complete variable domain is GAGVSQSPRYKVAKRGQDVALRCDPISGHVSLFWYQQALGQGPEFLTYFQNEAQLDKSGLPSDRFFAERPEGSVSTLKIQRTQQEDSAVYLCASSSGLAGALLLYEQYFGPGTRLTVT.

This chain links TRBV25-1 with TRBJ2-1; TRBD1 aligns across 8 bases. Germline-derived CDR1 and CDR2 are MGHDK and SYGVNS. Trimming cost V 4 bases and J 3 bases; bases outside gene matches: 11. The CDR3 covers 17 residues. CDR3 in DNA: TGTGCCAGCAGTGGAGACCCGGGACAGGCGAGCTACAATGAGCAGTTCTTC. Translation: CASSGDPGQASYNEQFF. Looking up the rest from reference TRBV25-1 and TRBJ2-1 gives the full variable domain: EADIYQTPRYLVIGTGKKITLECSQTMGHDKMYWYQQDPGMELHLIHYSYGVNSTEKGDLSSESTVSRIRTEHFPLTLESARPSHTSQYLCASSGDPGQASYNEQFFGPGTRLTVL.

The chain links TRBV6-5 to TRBJ2-7; D is possibly TRBD2 (7 bases). The CDR3 is 15 amino acids. V was clipped by 2 bases and J by 3 bases, with 14 bases between them. The germline V gene has CDR1 MNHEY and CDR2 SVGAGI. The CDR3 DNA is TGTGCCAGCAGTTACGGGGGGGCGGAGCTCTACGAGCAGTACTTC. As protein: CASSYGGAELYEQYF.

This clone has only a few counts. V and J are TRBV9 and TRBJ1-1; TRBD1 matches at 7 bases. With V trimmed by 0 bases and J by 1 base, 3 bases remained unmatched. The CDR3 spans 15 residues. Per the germline V gene, CDR1 is SGDLS and CDR2 is YYNGEE. The CDR3 sequence: CASSVAGQANTEAFF. CDR3 nucleotides: TGTGCCAGCAGCGTAGCCGGACAGGCGAACACTGAAGCTTTCTTT.

The J gene is TRBJ2-7, the V gene TRBV6-1; 9 bases align to TRBD2. The J segment lost 4 bases and the V segment lost 6 bases, leaving 7 bases of the junction unmatched. CDR3 length equals 14 residues. CDR1 MNHNS and CDR2 SASEGT come from the germline V gene. The CDR3 DNA reads as TGTGCCAGCAGATATGGCGGGGGGGTTTACGAGCAGTACTTC. Amino acids: CASRYGGGVYEQYF.

V and J are TRBV14 and TRBJ1-1; D might be TRBD1 (5 bases). The ends were cut back, 1 base at V and 2 bases at J, with 14 bases in the middle. This CDR3 has 16 residues. From germline, CDR1 is SGHDN and CDR2 FVKESK. The CDR3 reads CASSQASWRGNTEAFF. CDR3 in DNA: TGTGCCAGCAGCCAAGCTTCGTGGAGGGGCAACACTGAAGCTTTCTTT.

J is TRBJ1-3 and V is TRBV6-1; 7 nucleotides align to TRBD1. The ends lost 4 bases at V and 3 bases at J; junction bases unmatched: 0. This CDR3 is 13 amino acids long. The germline V gene encodes CDR1 MNHNS and CDR2 SASEGT. The CDR3 reads CASSGDSGNTIYF. DNA of the CDR3: TGTGCCAGCAGTGGGGACAGTGGAAACACCATATATTTT.

The chain joins TRBV14 to TRBJ2-1; 9 positions match TRBD2. V trimming: 1 base; J trimming: 0 bases; junction bases outside the gene matches: 10. CDR1 and CDR2 (germline): SGHDN, FVKESK. The CDR3 consists of 19 residues. The CDR3: CASSQGLAGRWSSYNEQFF. The CDR3 nucleotides read TGTGCCAGCAGCCAAGGGCTAGCGGGGCGGTGGAGCTCCTACAATGAGCAGTTCTTC. The full variable domain, completed using reference TRBV14 and TRBJ2-1, is EAGVTQFPSHSVIEKGQTVTLRCDPISGHDNLYWYRRVMGKEIKFLLHFVKESKQDESGMPNNRFLAERTGGTYSTLKVQPAELEDSGVYFCASSQGLAGRWSSYNEQFFGPGTRLTVL.

The V gene is TRBV27, the J gene TRBJ1-5; tentatively, D is TRBD1 (6 bases). Trimming left V 4 bases short and J 0 bases short, with 10 bases between. CDR1 and CDR2 from the germline V gene are MNHEY and SMNVEV (reference sequence). The CDR3 has 15 amino acids. CDR3 amino acids: CASSSGVYSNQPQHF. In DNA form, the CDR3 reads TGTGCCAGCAGTTCAGGGGTCTATAGCAATCAGCCCCAGCATTTT.

The chain's CDR3 is CASRSGVTAGNTIYF. CDR3 sequence (DNA): TGTGCCAGCCGCTCGGGGGTAACTGCTGGAAACACCATATATTTT. The genes are TRBV9 and TRBJ1-3; D may be TRBD1 (5 bases). V shed 7 bases and J shed 2 bases, with 16 bases lying between them. Germline V CDR1 and CDR2: SGDLS, YYNGEE. CDR3 length: 15 residues.

The chain employs TRBV6-6 and TRBJ2-3; TRBD2 aligns across 8 bases. Germline V gives CDR1 MNHNY, CDR2 SVGAGI (reference sequence). J lost 10 bases, V lost 2 bases, and 14 bases had no gene match. The CDR3 sequence is 16 residues long. The CDR3 nucleotides read TGTGCCAGCAGTTACCCCTCCGGGGGGGCTATCGTCCCGCAGTATTTT. Its translation: CASSYPSGGAIVPQYF.

This clone turned up a few times. This rearrangement joins TRBV5-1 to TRBJ2-7; possibly TRBD1 for D (5 bases). The CDR3 sequence is 18 residues long. Germline loops: CDR1 SGHRS, CDR2 YFSETQ. The V and J ends lost 0 bases and 0 bases respectively, with 19 bases between them. Here the CDR3 DNA reads TGCGCCAGCAGCTTGGAAACAGTTGACAGCTTTAGCTCCTACGAGCAGTACTTC. Encoded protein: CASSLETVDSFSSYEQYF.

The V and J genes are TRBV5-6 and TRBJ2-1; 10 bases line up with TRBD2. Trimming took 4 bases from V and 8 from J; bases not matched to a gene: 15. The length of the CDR3 is 17 residues. CDR1 and CDR2 from the germline V gene are SGHDT and YYEEEE. CDR3 region: CASSRYSSAGGLHEQFF. The CDR3 DNA reads TGTGCCAGCAGCCGATATTCCTCAGCGGGGGGGCTCCATGAGCAGTTCTTC.